This TCR beta chain is drawn from a study of blood T cell repertoires in COVID-19 (dated by TCRdb to 2018 to 2021). Background for the entire study: Collaborator samples came from the United States, Italy and Spain and covered acute and convalescent phases of COVID-19. The prospective study material was composed of cDNA or gDNA derived from T cells, B-cell-depleted T cells, or PBMCs. Subjects who had been exposed to COVID-19, were actively infected with it, or had recovered from it provided the deeply sampled blood TCRbeta repertoires that made up the dataset. A freely available public database, intended as a resource for researchers studying the immune response to SARS-CoV-2, is where the repertoires were released. The samples were drawn from two sources: the first 160 participants of the ongoing ImmuneRACE study, and 950 to 1,500 subjects contributed by 6 global collaborators. Sample metadata almost always included a de-identified subject ID, COVID-19 status, age in years and sex. Where available, HLA class I and class II types were taken from metadata supplied by the sample provider and were not determined by assay-based typing.

Clipping removes 2 bases from V and 1 base from J, with 6 as the unmatched junction base count. From a lookup of the germline V gene (reference sequence), CDR1 and CDR2 are SGHNT and YYREEE. Inclusive of the bounding cysteine and phenylalanine, the CDR3 is 17 residues long. Solely the CDR3 DNA is kept, with 51 bases framed from the first base. Points the paper makes about the study in general: The amount of clinical and demographic metadata varied by source and participant and was provided uncurated.

One collaborating source in Seattle enrolled patients while the patients were actively infected and followed the patients over time throughout the course of disease. Whole blood was collected in K2EDTA tubes by collaborating institutions according to the institutions' own protocols. For TCRbeta analysis, collaborators shipped samples as frozen whole blood, isolated PBMCs, or DNA extracted from either of those sample types. TCRbeta CDR3 regions were amplified from genomic DNA by means of the immunoSEQ Assay, a bias-controlled multiplex PCR. In the source study's methods: The number of nucleated cells in each sample was estimated by amplification of reference gene primers within the assay. To quantify the absolute abundance of each unique TCRbeta CDR3 rearrangement, sequence reads were collapsed and filtered. Productive Simpson clonality was computed per sample as the square root of Simpson's diversity index over productive rearrangements. This is the immuneACCESS table as TCRdb keeps it, with only in-frame sequences that have V and J called. A part of the clones is gone; compared with another copy, unresolved V genes explain less than half, and the rest is unexplained. The D gene and trimming were derived from the DNA, and the V and J assignments and clone size from that table. This sample is represented by 350,000 or so clones; 80% to 90% of them were singletons. The ten largest clones capture more than 9% of the sample.

With respect to this clone: Its antigen is currently not known. No base quality information exists; no much larger clone differs at one position.

Sequencing was carried out using peripheral blood. The sequence links TRBV5-4 to TRBJ1-5, and TRBD1 aligns with 10 junction nucleotides. The clonotype comes from a woman between 25 and 40 years old with COVID-19, enrolled during active disease. This receptor carries the CDR3 CASSFGTGALSNQPQHF. The nucleotides are TGTGCCAGCAGCTTTGGGACAGGGGCATTGAGCAATCAGCCCCAGCATTTT.